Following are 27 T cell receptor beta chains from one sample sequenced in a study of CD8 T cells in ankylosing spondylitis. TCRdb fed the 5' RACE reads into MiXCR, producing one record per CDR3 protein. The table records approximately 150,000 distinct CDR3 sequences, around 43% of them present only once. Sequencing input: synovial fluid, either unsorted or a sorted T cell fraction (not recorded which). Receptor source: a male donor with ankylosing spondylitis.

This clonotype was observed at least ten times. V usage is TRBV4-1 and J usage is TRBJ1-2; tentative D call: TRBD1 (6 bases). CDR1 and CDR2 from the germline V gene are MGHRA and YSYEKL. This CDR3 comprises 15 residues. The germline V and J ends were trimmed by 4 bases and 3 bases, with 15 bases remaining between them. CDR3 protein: CASSPTRDNYYGYTF. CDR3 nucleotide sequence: TGCGCCAGCAGCCCCACCCGGGACAACTACTATGGCTACACCTTC.

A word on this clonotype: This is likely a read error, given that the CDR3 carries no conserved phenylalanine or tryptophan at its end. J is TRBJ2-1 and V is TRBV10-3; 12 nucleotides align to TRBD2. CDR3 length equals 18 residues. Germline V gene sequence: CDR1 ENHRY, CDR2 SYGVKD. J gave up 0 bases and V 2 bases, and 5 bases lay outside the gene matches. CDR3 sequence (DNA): TGTGCCATCAGTGAGGGACTAGCGGGACCGAGCTCCTACAATGAGCAGTTCCTC. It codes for CAISEGLAGPSSYNEQFL.

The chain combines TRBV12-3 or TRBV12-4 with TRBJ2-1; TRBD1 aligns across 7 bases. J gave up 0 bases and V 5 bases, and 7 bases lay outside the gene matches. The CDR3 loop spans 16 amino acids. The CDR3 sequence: CASSPQGDISYNEQFF. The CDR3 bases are TGTGCCAGCAGTCCGCAGGGGGACATCTCCTACAATGAGCAGTTCTTC.

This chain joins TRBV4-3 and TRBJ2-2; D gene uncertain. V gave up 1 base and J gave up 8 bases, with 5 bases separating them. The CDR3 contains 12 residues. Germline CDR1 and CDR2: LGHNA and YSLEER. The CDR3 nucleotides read TGCGCCAGCAGCCAAGTCTGGGGGGAGCTGTTTTTT. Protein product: CASSQVWGELFF.

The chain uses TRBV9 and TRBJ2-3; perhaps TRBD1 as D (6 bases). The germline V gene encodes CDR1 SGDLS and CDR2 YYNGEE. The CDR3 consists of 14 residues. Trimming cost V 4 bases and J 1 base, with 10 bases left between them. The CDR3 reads CASSQGWGTDTQYF. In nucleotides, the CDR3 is TGTGCCAGCAGCCAGGGGTGGGGCACAGATACGCAGTATTTT.

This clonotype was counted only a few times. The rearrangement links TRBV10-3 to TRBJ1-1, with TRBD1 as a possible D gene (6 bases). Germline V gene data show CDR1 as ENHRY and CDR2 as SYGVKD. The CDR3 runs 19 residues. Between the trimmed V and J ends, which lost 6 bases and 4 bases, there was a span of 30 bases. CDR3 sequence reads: CAIRGVTDSWGLRGTEAFF. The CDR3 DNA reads TGTGCCATCAGGGGGGTAACGGACAGCTGGGGACTCCGGGGCACTGAAGCTTTCTTT.

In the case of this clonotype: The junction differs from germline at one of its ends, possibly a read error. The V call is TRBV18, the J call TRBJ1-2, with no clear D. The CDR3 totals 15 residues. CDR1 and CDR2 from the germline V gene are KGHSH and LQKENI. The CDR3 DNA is TGTGCCAGCTCCCCACAGAGGGTCTCTGGCTATGGCTACACCTTC. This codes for CASSPQRVSGYGYTF.

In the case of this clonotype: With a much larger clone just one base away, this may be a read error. The chain's CDR3 is CASTGGAWYNEQFF. The CDR3 DNA is TGTGCCAGCACGGGGGGGGCGTGGTACAATGAGCAGTTCTTC. The chain combines TRBV7-9 with TRBJ2-1; 8 positions agree with TRBD2. CDR1 is SEHNR and CDR2 is FQNEAQ in the germline V gene (reference sequence). The V segment lost 7 bases and the J segment 4 bases; nucleotides outside the gene matches: 6. The CDR3 covers 14 residues.

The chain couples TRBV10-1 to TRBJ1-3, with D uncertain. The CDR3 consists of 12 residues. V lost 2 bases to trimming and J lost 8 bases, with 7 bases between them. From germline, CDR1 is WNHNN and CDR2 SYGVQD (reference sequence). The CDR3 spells CASSEDRDTIYF. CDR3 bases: TGCGCCAGCAGTGAGGATCGAGACACCATATATTTT.

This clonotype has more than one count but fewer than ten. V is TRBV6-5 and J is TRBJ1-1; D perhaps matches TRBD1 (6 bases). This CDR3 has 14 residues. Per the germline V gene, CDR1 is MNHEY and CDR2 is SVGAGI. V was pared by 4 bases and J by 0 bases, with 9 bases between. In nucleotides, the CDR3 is TGTGCCAGCAGTTCCCGACAGGTGAACACTGAAGCTTTCTTT. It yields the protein CASSSRQVNTEAFF.

Here the CDR3 DNA reads TGTGCCAGCGGACCTTACAACTTTTTAGCGGGACCCACAGATACGCAGTATTTT. Its translation is CASGPYNFLAGPTDTQYF. The chain combines TRBV6-1 with TRBJ2-3; the match to TRBD2 covers 8 bases. From germline, CDR1 is MNHNS and CDR2 SASEGT. The CDR3 length is 18 residues. V lost 8 bases and J lost 2; bases outside the gene matches: 18.

CDR3 sequence (DNA): TGTGCCATCAGTGAGGACCTCCGTTTACAAGAGACCCAGTACTTC. It codes for CAISEDLRLQETQYF. The chain employs TRBV10-3 and TRBJ2-5; unclear D gene. This CDR3 comprises 15 residues. V lost 2 bases and J 2 bases, leaving 12 bases between the germline ends. Germline CDR1 reads ENHRY; CDR2 reads SYGVKD.

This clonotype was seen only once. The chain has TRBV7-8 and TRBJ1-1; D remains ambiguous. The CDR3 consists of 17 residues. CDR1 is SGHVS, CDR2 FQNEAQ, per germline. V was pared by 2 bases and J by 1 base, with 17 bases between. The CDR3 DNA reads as TGTGCCAGCAGCTTATTGAGAGAACGGCAGAGGAACACTGAAGCTTTCTTT. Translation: CASSLLRERQRNTEAFF.

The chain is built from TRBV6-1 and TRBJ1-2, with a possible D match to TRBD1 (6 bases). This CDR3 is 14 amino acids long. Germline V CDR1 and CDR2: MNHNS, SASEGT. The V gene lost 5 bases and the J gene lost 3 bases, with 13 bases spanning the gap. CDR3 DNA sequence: TGTGCCAGCAGTCATGAACAGGGTTACTATGGCTACACCTTC. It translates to CASSHEQGYYGYTF.

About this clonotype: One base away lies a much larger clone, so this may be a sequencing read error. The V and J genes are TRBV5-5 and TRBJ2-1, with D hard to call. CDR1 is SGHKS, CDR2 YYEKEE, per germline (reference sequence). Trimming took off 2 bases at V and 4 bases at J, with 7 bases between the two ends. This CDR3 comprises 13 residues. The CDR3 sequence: CASSLWDYNEQFF. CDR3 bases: TGTGCCAGCAGCTTATGGGATTACAATGAGCAGTTCTTC.

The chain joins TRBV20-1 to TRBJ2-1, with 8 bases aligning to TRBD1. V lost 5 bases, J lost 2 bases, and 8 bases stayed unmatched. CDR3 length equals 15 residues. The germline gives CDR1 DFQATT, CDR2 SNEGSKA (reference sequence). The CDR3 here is CSAPRTGHPYNEQFF. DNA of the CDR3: TGCAGTGCTCCCCGGACAGGGCATCCCTACAATGAGCAGTTCTTC.

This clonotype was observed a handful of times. CDR3 in amino acids: CASSARLGTSGGSPDGELFF. The CDR3 DNA reads TGTGCCAGCAGCGCCCGACTTGGGACAAGCGGGGGGAGTCCTGACGGGGAGCTGTTTTTT. The chain recombines TRBV9 with TRBJ2-2; 9 nucleotides agree with TRBD2. Germline V gives CDR1 SGDLS, CDR2 YYNGEE. J lost 7 bases, V lost 3 bases, and 22 bases had no gene match. This CDR3 region has 20 residues.

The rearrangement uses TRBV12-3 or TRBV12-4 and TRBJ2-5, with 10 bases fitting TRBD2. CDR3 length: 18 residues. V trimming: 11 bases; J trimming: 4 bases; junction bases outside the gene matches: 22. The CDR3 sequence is CACNTDWGAGGPGETQYF. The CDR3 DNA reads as TGTGCCTGCAATACTGACTGGGGAGCGGGGGGGCCGGGAGAGACCCAGTACTTC.

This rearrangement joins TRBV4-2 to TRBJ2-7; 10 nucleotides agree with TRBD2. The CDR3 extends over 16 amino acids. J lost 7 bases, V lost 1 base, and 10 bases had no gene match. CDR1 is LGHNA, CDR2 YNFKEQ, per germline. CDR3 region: CASSQVALAGAGEQYF. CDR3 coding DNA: TGTGCCAGCAGCCAAGTCGCTCTAGCGGGAGCTGGGGAGCAGTACTTC.

The CDR3 DNA reads TGTGCCAGCAGTTGGGACACATGGAGCTCCTACAATGAGCAGTTCTTC. Translated, it gives CASSWDTWSSYNEQFF. V is TRBV12-3 or TRBV12-4 and J is TRBJ2-1, with D perhaps TRBD1 (6 bases). This CDR3 is 16 amino acids long. Trimming took 4 bases from V and 0 from J, leaving 13 bases between them.

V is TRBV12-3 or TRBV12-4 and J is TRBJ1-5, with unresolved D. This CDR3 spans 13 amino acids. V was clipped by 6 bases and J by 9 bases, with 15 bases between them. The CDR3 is CASSPGVLGPQHF. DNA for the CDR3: TGTGCCAGCAGCCCTGGGGTTTTAGGGCCCCAGCATTTT.

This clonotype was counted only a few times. The CDR3 is CASSLPLAGGSTDTQYF. For the CDR3, the DNA is TGTGCCAGCAGTTTGCCTTTAGCGGGGGGGAGCACAGATACGCAGTATTTT. The chain has TRBV12-3 or TRBV12-4 and TRBJ2-3, with 11 nucleotides matching TRBD2. There are 17 residues in the CDR3. V shed 3 bases, J shed 0 bases, and the junction held 5 bases outside the gene matches.

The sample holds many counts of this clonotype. CDR3 sequence (DNA): TGTGCCAGCAGCCAAGATCATGCGACTACTGAGACCCAGTACTTC. Translating it yields CASSQDHATTETQYF. The chain couples TRBV3-1 to TRBJ2-5; TRBD2 might be the D (5 bases). Per the germline V gene, CDR1 is LGHDT and CDR2 is YNNKEL (reference sequence). Trimming pared 0 bases from V and 5 bases from J, leaving 13 bases between. CDR3 length: 15 amino acids.

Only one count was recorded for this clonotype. CDR3 sequence reads: CASSRQVSSSYNSPLHF. As DNA, the CDR3 is TGCGCCAGCAGCCGGCAGGTGTCTAGCTCCTATAATTCACCCCTCCACTTT. The V and J genes are TRBV4-1 and TRBJ1-6, with D unresolved. Germline lookup yields CDR1 MGHRA and CDR2 YSYEKL. The V end lost 4 bases, the J end lost 0 bases, and 13 bases lay between the germline ends. The CDR3 loop spans 17 amino acids.

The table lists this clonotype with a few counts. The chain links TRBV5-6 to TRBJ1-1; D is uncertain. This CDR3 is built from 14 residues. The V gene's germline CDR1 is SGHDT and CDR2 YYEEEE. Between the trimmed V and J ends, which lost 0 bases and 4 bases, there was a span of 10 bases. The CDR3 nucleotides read TGTGCCAGCAGCTTGGTCTACTCGGGCACTGAAGCTTTCTTT. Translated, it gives CASSLVYSGTEAFF.

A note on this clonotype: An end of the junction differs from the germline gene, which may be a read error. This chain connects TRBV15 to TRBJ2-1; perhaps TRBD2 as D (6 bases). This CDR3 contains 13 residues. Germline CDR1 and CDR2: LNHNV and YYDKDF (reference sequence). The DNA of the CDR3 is TGTGCCACCAGCAGAGAGAACGGGGCAGGCGGGGTCTTC. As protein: CATSRENGAGGVF.

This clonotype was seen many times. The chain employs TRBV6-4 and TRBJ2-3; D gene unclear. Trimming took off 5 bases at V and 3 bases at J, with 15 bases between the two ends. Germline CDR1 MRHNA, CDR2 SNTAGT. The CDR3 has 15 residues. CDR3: CASSSGVDGTDTQYF. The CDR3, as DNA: TGTGCCAGCAGTTCCGGAGTGGATGGAACAGATACGCAGTATTTT.